This T cell receptor beta chain was profiled in a study of T cells in Graves' hyperthyroidism and ophthalmopathy (dated by TCRdb to about 2019). Concerning the study at large: Peripheral blood was collected at initial diagnosis, before any treatment. To identify distinguishing TCR V-J signatures, a discovery cohort of 95 to 100 patients was used, comprising 43 with Graves' ophthalmopathy and under 60 with stable Graves' hyperthyroidism. After blood sampling, hyperthyroidism patients were treated with methimazole at a starting dose of 30 mg daily, and ophthalmopathy patients were treated with high-dose intravenous methylprednisolone. The 100 or so discovery patients were divided at random into training and test sets in a 7:3 ratio. Prospective prediction of ophthalmopathy was tested in an independent validation cohort of about 19 hyperthyroidism patients and around 16 patients who later progressed to ophthalmopathy. The paper reports TCR Vbeta CDR3 sequencing of roughly 140 peripheral blood samples: around 45 ophthalmopathy, fewer than 80 hyperthyroidism and 17 progressor patients. Thyroid tissue and blood T-cell repertoires from several Graves' hyperthyroidism patients were also compared in the study. The study at large found these results: In validation, progression to ophthalmopathy was predicted by the model with 70.59% sensitivity and nearly 75% specificity, a median of approximately 6.5 months before onset. Most expanded thyroid clonotypes (frequency above 0.001) were also detected in blood, a finding suggesting that blood repertoires may reflect thyroid immune responses. No statistical method was used to set the sample size in advance, and investigators knew the group allocation. In cross-validation, a model built on a 13 V-J signature told ophthalmopathy apart from stable hyperthyroidism with 85% to 90% sensitivity and about 81% specificity, and in testing the same model reached 80%/75%.

This clonotype was observed at least ten times. It has no known antigen specificity. Per-base qualities were not stored, and no clone one base away is much larger. TCR beta CDR3 regions were amplified from RNA transcripts. For the first round of RT-PCR on the TCR CDR3, the HTBI primer set was used together with the Qiagen OneStep RT-PCR kit. Libraries were constructed in a second round of multiplex PCR, after which size selection and purification were performed. Paired-end sequencing of the libraries was performed with 100 bp reads on an Illumina HiSeq2000. Turning to the authors' computational methods: SOAPnuke was used to process the raw data, with reads discarded if the reads contained adapters or uncalled bases, had a mean Phred below 15, or lacked an exact constant-primer or identifier match. High-quality paired reads were merged with COPE v1.2.5, and unique nucleotide sequences were defined as clonotypes. MiTCR v1.1 was used to align clonotypes to the IMGT TRBV, TRBD and TRBJ reference segments. The analysis included only V-J combinations with a frequency above 0.0001, which together covered about 99% of the repertoires. The TCS score was defined as the ratio of F50 (clonal expansion) to E x V (chaos), calculated using BLOSUM62-based TCRdist between CDR3 peptides within each V-J. Welch's t-statistics and random forest reduced 450 to 600 V-J features to about 12, which were used in a naive Bayes classifier (R e1071). The public reads were run again by TCRdb, first through fastp at Q25 and then through MiXCR, and only productive beta chains were kept. Each entry is one CDR3 protein sequence, shown with its most common DNA and genes. For this entry, the V and J calls and clone size follow TCRdb and not the study's own pipeline. In this sample the table shows 450,000 to 600,000 distinct CDR3 sequences, less than 15% of which occur a single time. The top ten clonotypes cover more than 11% of the sample.

Stable Graves' hyperthyroidism was defined as no progression to ophthalmopathy during 18 months of follow-up. The hyperthyroidism patients were between 18 and 65 years old and newly diagnosed, with a disease duration of less than 2 months. The study excluded patients with uncontrolled infections, other autoimmune diseases, pregnancy or lactation. Diagnoses relied on clinical symptoms, serum thyroxine and TRAb, thyroid ultrasound and orbital computed tomography. Ficoll-Paque density gradient centrifugation was used to isolate PBMCs from around 10 ml of fresh peripheral blood. Total RNA was extracted using Trizol reagent, and RNA quality was assessed on an Agilent 2100 Bioanalyzer. For CDR1 and CDR2, the germline V gene lists SGHRS and YFSETQ. Cut back by 1 base and 5 bases, the V and J ends lie 15 bases apart. There are 15 amino acids in the CDR3, from cysteine to phenylalanine inclusive. Here the CDR3 DNA is all that survives: 45 bases in frame from base 1.

The clonotype comes from a woman aged 40 to 49 with Graves' hyperthyroidism. Source material: blood. The V gene is TRBV5-1 and the J gene is TRBJ2-5; there is no confident call for the D gene. In nucleotide form, the sequence is TGCGCCAGCAGCTTGCAGGCCCCGATGAGGGAGACCCAGTACTTC. This gives the protein CASSLQAPMRETQYF. The reference TRBV5-1 and TRBJ2-5 proteins fill in what lies around the CDR3, so the full variable domain reads KAGVTQTPRYLIKTRGQQVTLSCSPISGHRSVSWYQQTPGQGLQFLFEYFSETQRNKGNFPGRFSGRQFSNSRSEMNVSTLELGDSALYLCASSLQAPMRETQYFGPGTRLLVL.